This T cell receptor beta chain was profiled in a study of cytomegalovirus exposure and HLA in healthy donors. Study details: Researchers previously reported finding 90 million to 130 million unique TCR beta sequences from approximately 200 million T cells.

Findings and limits, study-wide: In presence/absence analyses, roughly uniform sequencing depth across donors was assumed. Specificity of a few CMV-associated chains for CMV antigens was verified in vitro.

These donors, healthy bone marrow donors, were studied. PCR primers comprised 60 Vbeta and 13 Jbeta primers. Clones were sequenced by immunoSEQ multiplex PCR, and TCRdb holds only the in-frame ones, with some missing. The sample includes some 130,000 clones, over 60% of them seen just once. The V end lost 1 base, the J end lost 5 bases, and 9 bases lay between the germline ends. The CDR3 covers 14 residues. The V gene's germline CDR1 is SNHLY and CDR2 FYNNEI. Comments on this clone: Its target is not known.

The specimen sequenced was PBMCs. The receptor comes from a man aged 35 to 55 in good health and CMV-seronegative. J is TRBJ2-4 and V is TRBV2; D possibly corresponds to TRBD1 (6 bases). The CDR3 sequence: CASSEEAGENIQYF. The CDR3 DNA follows: TGTGCCAGCAGTGAAGAGGCAGGGGAAAACATTCAGTACTTC. The whole variable domain, remainder taken from reference TRBV2 and TRBJ2-4, is EPEVTQTPSHQVTQMGQEVILRCVPISNHLYFYWYRQILGQKVEFLVSFYNNEISEKSEIFDDQFSVERPDGSNFTLKIRSTKLEDSAMYFCASSEEAGENIQYFGAGTRLSVL.